This TCR beta chain was captured in a study of CD8 T cells in ankylosing spondylitis (dated by TCRdb to about 2017). About the study as a whole: The study profiled T cell receptor beta repertoires in healthy donors and ankylosing spondylitis patients to find disease-linked TCR variants. The full study cohort comprised 25 ankylosing spondylitis patients and some 100 healthy donors. Peripheral blood samples were taken, and synovial fluid was additionally collected from ankylosing spondylitis patients. Study-level results and caveats: Significant enrichment of the disease-linked clones was reported in matched synovial fluid samples from ankylosing spondylitis patients. The disease-linked clones had a CD8+ phenotype and were found at relatively low frequencies in peripheral blood. Some motif variants were previously reported in synovial fluid and blood of reactive arthritis patients, suggesting common disease-initiation mechanisms. A TCR beta motif of several highly homologous amino acid variants appeared characteristic of blood from ankylosing spondylitis patients.

This clonotype was detected many times. Its binding antigen is unknown. Per-base qualities were not stored, and no clone one base away is much larger. TCRdb records Illumina HiSeq 2500 as the sequencer. TCR beta libraries were prepared by quantitative 5'-RACE with molecular barcodes. The authors' pipeline ran thus. A new computational method based on a probabilistic model of VDJ rearrangement was used to identify disease-linked TCR variants. TCRdb ran its own pipeline on the public reads, namely fastp trimming at Q25 and MiXCR clone calling, and kept in-frame beta chains. Identical CDR3 protein sequences are pooled into one entry, listed with their most common genes and DNA. The authors' filters were not applied to this entry. Present in this sample are about 240,000 distinct CDR3 sequences, 8.2% of which were seen just once. Approximately 5% of the sample is in the top ten clones. V was cut back by 5 bases and J by 2 bases, leaving a gap of 14 bases between them. Reading the germline V gene gives CDR1 SGHVS and CDR2 FQNEAQ. The CDR3 starts with the cysteine, ends with the phenylalanine, and has 15 residues. Only the CDR3 portion is preserved as DNA: 45 bases, with reading frame beginning at the first base.

This clonotype originated in a female donor with ankylosing spondylitis or in good health (not recorded which). The rearrangement joined TRBV7-8 to TRBJ2-3; the D gene cannot be resolved reliably. The source material was blood, either unsorted or a sorted T cell fraction (not recorded which). At the DNA level, the sequence is TGTGCCAGCAGCCAAACCCTTTCCCCCACAGATACGCAGTATTTT. Its protein is CASSQTLSPTDTQYF.